The 3 T cell receptor beta chains below were found in one sample sequenced in a study of shared clonotypes between healthy human individuals. Profiling relied on immunoSEQ multiplex PCR, and the TCRdb table lists in-frame clones only, not all of them. The sample lists about 2 million clones; roughly 96% were seen once. Sequencing was carried out using naive CD4+ T cells sorted from blood. The subset denotes: CD45RA+ positively selected. The origin of the receptors is a man aged 18 to 30 in good health.

V usage is TRBV7-8 and J usage is TRBJ1-3; 7 bases align to TRBD1. There are 16 residues in the CDR3. The germline V gene has CDR1 SGHVS and CDR2 FQNEAQ. Trimming removed 6 bases from V and 3 bases from J; junction bases left unmatched: 11. The CDR3 spells CASRPMTGLLGNTIYF. In nucleotides, the CDR3 is TGTGCCAGCAGACCAATGACAGGGCTGCTTGGAAACACCATATATTTT.

The chain is built from TRBV2 and TRBJ1-5; TRBD1 matches at 7 bases. V lost 4 bases to trimming and J lost 6 bases; unmatched junction nucleotides: 9. Germline CDR1 reads SNHLY; CDR2 reads FYNNEI. The CDR3 runs to 15 residues. The CDR3 DNA sequence: TGTGCCAGCAGTGGACAGGGTAGCGCGAGTCAGCCCCAGCATTTT. Its protein product is CASSGQGSASQPQHF.

In its sample, this clone was seen once. This chain joins TRBV10-3 and TRBJ1-2; TRBD1 might be the D (5 bases). V was clipped by 5 bases and J by 7 bases, with 11 bases between them. Per the germline V gene, CDR1 is ENHRY and CDR2 is SYGVKD. The CDR3 length is 12 residues. The CDR3: CAISQGDRGYTF. In DNA, the CDR3 is TGTGCCATCAGTCAAGGGGACCGTGGCTACACCTTC.